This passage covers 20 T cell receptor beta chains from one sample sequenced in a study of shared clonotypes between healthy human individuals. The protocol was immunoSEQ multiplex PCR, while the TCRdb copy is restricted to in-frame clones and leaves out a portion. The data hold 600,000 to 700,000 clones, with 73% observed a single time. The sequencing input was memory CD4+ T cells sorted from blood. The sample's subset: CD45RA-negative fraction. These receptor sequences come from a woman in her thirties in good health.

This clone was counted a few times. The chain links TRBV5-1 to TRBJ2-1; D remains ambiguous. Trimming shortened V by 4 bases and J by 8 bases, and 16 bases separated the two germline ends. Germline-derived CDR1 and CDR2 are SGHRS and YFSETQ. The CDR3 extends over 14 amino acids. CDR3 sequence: CASSLGFVVDEQFF. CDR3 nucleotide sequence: TGCGCCAGCAGCCTGGGATTCGTAGTCGATGAGCAGTTCTTC.

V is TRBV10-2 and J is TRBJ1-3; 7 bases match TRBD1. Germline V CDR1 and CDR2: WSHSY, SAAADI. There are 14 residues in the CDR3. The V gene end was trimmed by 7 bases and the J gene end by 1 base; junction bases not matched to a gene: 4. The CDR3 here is CASKGQQSGNTIYF. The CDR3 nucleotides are TGCGCCAGCAAGGGACAGCAATCTGGAAACACCATATATTTT.

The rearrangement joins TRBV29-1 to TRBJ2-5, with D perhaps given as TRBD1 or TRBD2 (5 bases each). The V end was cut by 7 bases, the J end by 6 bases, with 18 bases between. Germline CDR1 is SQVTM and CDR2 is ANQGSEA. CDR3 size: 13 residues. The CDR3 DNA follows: TGCAGCGCTACCAGGGAGACGGGGCAGACCCAGTACTTC. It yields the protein CSATRETGQTQYF.

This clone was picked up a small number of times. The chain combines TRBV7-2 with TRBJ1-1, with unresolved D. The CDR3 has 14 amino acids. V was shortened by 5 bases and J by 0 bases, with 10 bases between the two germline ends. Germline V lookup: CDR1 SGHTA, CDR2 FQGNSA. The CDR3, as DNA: TGTGCCAGCAGCAGAGACCCTTTGAACACTGAAGCTTTCTTT. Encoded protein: CASSRDPLNTEAFF.

The CDR3 region has the DNA TGTGCCAGCAGGGTACTAGCGGCTCTCTCCTACGAGCAGTACTTC. It encodes CASRVLAALSYEQYF. The chain links TRBV2 to TRBJ2-7; 8 nucleotides agree with TRBD2. Germline trimming cut 6 bases from V and 0 bases from J; bases unmatched to any gene: 7. The CDR3 extends over 15 amino acids. The germline V gene has CDR1 SNHLY and CDR2 FYNNEI.

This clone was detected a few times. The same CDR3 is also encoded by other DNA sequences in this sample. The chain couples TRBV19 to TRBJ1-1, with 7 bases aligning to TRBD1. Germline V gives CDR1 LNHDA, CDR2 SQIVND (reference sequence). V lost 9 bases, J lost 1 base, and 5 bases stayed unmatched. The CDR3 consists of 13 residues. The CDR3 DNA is TGTGCCAGCCGCCGACAGGGGAACACTGAAGCTTTCTTT. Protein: CASRRQGNTEAFF.

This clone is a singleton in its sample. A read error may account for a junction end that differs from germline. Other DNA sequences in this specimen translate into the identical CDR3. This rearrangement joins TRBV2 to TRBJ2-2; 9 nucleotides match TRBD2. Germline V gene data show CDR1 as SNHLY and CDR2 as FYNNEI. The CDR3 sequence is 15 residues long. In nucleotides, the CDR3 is TGTGCCAGCACTAGCGGGATAGCGAACACCGGAGAGCTGTTTTTT. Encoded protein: CASTSGIANTGELFF.

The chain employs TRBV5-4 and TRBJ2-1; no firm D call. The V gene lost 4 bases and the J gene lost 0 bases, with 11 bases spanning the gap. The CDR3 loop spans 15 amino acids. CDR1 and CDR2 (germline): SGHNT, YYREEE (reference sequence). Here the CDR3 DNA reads TGTGCCAGCAGCGATGCCTGGAGCTCCTACAATGAGCAGTTCTTC. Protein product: CASSDAWSSYNEQFF.

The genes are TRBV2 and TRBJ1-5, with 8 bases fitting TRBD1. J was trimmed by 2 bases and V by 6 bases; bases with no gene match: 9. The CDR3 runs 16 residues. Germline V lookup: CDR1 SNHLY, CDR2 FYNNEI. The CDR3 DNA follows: TGTGCCAGCAGAGGGAGAACAGGGGGAGGCAATCAGCCCCAGCATTTT. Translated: CASRGRTGGGNQPQHF.

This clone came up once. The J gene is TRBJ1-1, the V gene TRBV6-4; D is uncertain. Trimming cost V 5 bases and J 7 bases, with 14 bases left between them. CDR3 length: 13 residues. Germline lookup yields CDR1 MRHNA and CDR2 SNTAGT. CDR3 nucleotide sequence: TGTGCCAGCAGTTTTACCCCGACGGATGAAGCTTTCTTT. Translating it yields CASSFTPTDEAFF.

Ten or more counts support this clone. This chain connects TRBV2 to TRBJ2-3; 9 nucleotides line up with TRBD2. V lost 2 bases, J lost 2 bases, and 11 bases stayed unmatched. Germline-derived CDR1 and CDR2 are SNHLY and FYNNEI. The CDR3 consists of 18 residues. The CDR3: CASSETASGINPTDTQYF. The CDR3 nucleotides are TGTGCCAGCAGTGAAACGGCTAGCGGGATAAATCCCACAGATACGCAGTATTTT.

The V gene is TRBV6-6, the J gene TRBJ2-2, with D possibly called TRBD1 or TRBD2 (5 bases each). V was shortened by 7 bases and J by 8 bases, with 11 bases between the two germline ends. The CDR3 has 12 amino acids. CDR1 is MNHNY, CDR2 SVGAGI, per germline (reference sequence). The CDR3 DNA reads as TGTGCCAGCACCTCGGGGCCGGGGGAGCTGTTTTTT. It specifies CASTSGPGELFF.

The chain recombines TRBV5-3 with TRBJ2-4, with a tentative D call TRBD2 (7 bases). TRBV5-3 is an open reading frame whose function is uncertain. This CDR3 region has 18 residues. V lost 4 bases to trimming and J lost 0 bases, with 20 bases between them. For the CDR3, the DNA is TGTGCCAGAAGCATCGCCCCGCGGGGGCCCTTAGCCAAAAACATTCAGTACTTC. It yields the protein CARSIAPRGPLAKNIQYF.

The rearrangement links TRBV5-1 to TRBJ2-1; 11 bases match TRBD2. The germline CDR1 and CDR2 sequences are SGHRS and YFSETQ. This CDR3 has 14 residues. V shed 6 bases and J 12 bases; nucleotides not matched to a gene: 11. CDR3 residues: CASTLGTSGTGQFF. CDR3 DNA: TGCGCCAGCACCCTGGGGACTAGCGGTACTGGGCAGTTCTTC.

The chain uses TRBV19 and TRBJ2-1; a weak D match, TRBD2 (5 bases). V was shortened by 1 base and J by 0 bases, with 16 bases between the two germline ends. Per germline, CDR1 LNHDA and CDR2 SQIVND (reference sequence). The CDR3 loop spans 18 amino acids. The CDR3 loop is CASSIGTQRARSYNEQFF. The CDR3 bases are TGTGCCAGTAGTATAGGGACCCAGAGGGCCCGCTCCTACAATGAGCAGTTCTTC.

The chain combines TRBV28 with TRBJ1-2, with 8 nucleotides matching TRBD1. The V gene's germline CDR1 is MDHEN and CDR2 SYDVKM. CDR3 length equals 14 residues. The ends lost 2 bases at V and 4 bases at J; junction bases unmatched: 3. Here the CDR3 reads CASSLTGGPYGYTF. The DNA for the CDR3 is TGTGCCAGCAGTTTAACAGGGGGACCCTATGGCTACACCTTC.

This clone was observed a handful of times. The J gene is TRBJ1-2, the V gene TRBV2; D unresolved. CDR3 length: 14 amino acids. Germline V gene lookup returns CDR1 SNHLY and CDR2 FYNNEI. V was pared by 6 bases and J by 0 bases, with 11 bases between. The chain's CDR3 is CASRTAGANYGYTF. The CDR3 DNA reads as TGTGCCAGCAGGACGGCAGGAGCTAACTATGGCTACACCTTC.

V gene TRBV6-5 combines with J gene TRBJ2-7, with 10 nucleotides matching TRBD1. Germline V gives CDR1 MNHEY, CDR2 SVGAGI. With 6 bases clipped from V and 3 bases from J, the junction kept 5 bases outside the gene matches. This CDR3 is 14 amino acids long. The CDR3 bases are TGTGCCAGCAGCCCCGGGACAGGGGACTACGAGCAGTACTTC. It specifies CASSPGTGDYEQYF.

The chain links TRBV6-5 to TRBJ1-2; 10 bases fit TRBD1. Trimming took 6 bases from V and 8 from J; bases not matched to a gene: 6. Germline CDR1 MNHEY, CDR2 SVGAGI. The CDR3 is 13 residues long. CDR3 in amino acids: CASRRDRGSGYTF. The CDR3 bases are TGTGCCAGCAGACGGGACAGGGGAAGCGGCTACACCTTC.

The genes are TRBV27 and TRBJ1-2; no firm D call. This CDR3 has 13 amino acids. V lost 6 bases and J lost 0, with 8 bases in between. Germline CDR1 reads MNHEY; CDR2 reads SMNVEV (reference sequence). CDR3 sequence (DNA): TGTGCCAGCAGCTCAGATCCTAACTATGGCTACACCTTC. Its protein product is CASSSDPNYGYTF.